The entry below gives a single T cell receptor (beta chain) sequence along with its context. The data stem from a study of blood T cell repertoires in COVID-19. Study as a whole: The United States, Italy and Spain supplied acute and convalescent COVID-19 samples.

Profiled with immunoSEQ multiplex PCR; TCRdb holds only in-frame clones, not every one. The sample carries a few hundred thousand clones, more than 70% recorded once. The CDR3 has 12 residues. V was clipped by 5 bases and J by 6 bases, with 10 bases between them. The germline V gene encodes CDR1 SEHNR and CDR2 FQNEAQ (reference sequence). The J gene is TRBJ1-1, the V gene TRBV7-9; D unresolved. Sequenced input: peripheral blood. The clonotype was recovered from a woman aged 25 to 45 with COVID-19, enrolled during active disease. CDR3 sequence (DNA): TGTGCCAGCAGCCCGGGGAGCCCTGAAGCTTTCTTT. It codes for CASSPGSPEAFF. Variable domain in full (rest from reference TRBV7-9 and TRBJ1-1): DTGVSQNPRHKITKRGQNVTFRCDPISEHNRLYWYRQTLGQGPEFLTYFQNEAQLEKSRLLSDRFSAERPKGSFSTLEIQRTEQGDSAMYLCASSPGSPEAFFGQGTRLTVV.